These T cell receptor beta chains were read from a single sample in a study of shared clonotypes between healthy human individuals. Some clones are missing from TCRdb's copy, which holds only in-frame ones; the method was immunoSEQ multiplex PCR. The sample shows about 2.4 million clones, approximately 94% of them seen only once. Specimen: naive CD4+ T cells sorted from blood. These receptors were taken from a man aged 18 to 29 in good health. Each CDR3 is given with its conserved first and last residue. The D gene is left open where the match is weak. Only some rows state a clone size, as once, few, many or a class for expanded clones.

D,J,V,size,length,CDR3,DNA
TRBD1,TRBJ1-6,TRBV7-9,.,14,CASSPDRVNSPLHF,TGTGCCAGCAGCCCGGACAGGGTAAATTCACCCCTCCACTTT
TRBD1,TRBJ1-6,TRBV7-2,few,14,CASGNGQGNSPLHF,TGTGCCAGCGGGAATGGACAGGGAAACTCACCCCTCCACTTT
.,TRBJ2-3,TRBV5-1,.,17,CASSMGPRPTSTDTQYF,TGCGCCAGCAGTATGGGTCCCCGGCCCACTAGCACAGATACGCAGTATTTT
.,TRBJ2-3,TRBV11-2,.,15,CASSLGGTSTDTQYF,TGTGCCAGCAGCTTAGGGGGGACTAGCACAGATACGCAGTATTTT
TRBD1,TRBJ1-1,TRBV4-3,once,15,CASSPGGQRNTEAFF,TGCGCCAGCAGCCCCGGGGGACAGAGGAACACTGAAGCTTTCTTT
.,TRBJ2-5,TRBV19,.,15,CASSIVGGNQETQYF,TGTGCCAGTAGTATAGTCGGTGGCAACCAAGAGACCCAGTACTTC
.,TRBJ1-6,TRBV4-1,.,12,CASSPSGSPLHF,TGCGCCAGCAGCCCCTCAGGGTCACCCCTCCACTTT
.,TRBJ1-5,TRBV19,.,13,CASSMELNQPQHF,TGTGCCAGTAGTATGGAACTTAATCAGCCCCAGCATTTT
.,TRBJ2-7,TRBV30,.,13,CAWRYGSSHEQYF,TGTGCCTGGAGATACGGGAGTTCCCACGAGCAGTACTTC
.,TRBJ2-7,TRBV11-1,.,15,CASSRPGTLTYEQYF,TGTGCCAGCAGCCGACCTGGGACGTTGACCTACGAGCAGTACTTC
TRBD2,TRBJ2-1,TRBV28,.,14,CATCSGGLRNEQFF,TGTGCCACCTGTAGCGGGGGGCTCCGCAATGAGCAGTTCTTC
.,TRBJ2-2,TRBV19,.,15,CASSPGAWNTGELFF,TGTGCCAGTAGCCCGGGGGCCTGGAACACCGGGGAGCTGTTTTTT
.,TRBJ1-1,TRBV9,.,14,CASSVEQGISEAFF,TGTGCCAGCAGCGTAGAGCAGGGAATCTCTGAAGCTTTCTTT
TRBD1,TRBJ2-1,TRBV6-5,.,15,CASSRGQGLDNEQFF,TGTGCCAGCAGTCGGGGACAGGGGTTGGACAATGAGCAGTTCTTC
TRBD2,TRBJ2-1,TRBV7-2,.,13,CASSLVGGNEQFF,TGTGCCAGCAGCTTAGTGGGGGGGAATGAGCAGTTCTTC
.,TRBJ1-5,TRBV28,.,13,CASGEYSNQPQHF,TGTGCCAGCGGGGAGTATAGCAATCAGCCCCAGCATTTT
.,TRBJ1-4,TRBV18,.,15,CASSPRGTTNEKLFF,TGTGCCAGCTCACCACGGGGGACAACTAATGAAAAACTGTTTTTT
.,TRBJ2-2,TRBV30,.,14,CAWTRGHDTGELFF,TGTGCCTGGACCAGGGGCCATGACACCGGGGAGCTGTTTTTT
.,TRBJ2-5,TRBV14,.,14,CASSRQEVGETQYF,TGTGCCAGCAGCCGTCAAGAGGTGGGGGAGACCCAGTACTTC
TRBD1,TRBJ1-4,TRBV6-5,few,13,CASSYRQGEKLFF,TGTGCCAGCAGTTACCGACAGGGTGAAAAACTGTTTTTT
.,TRBJ1-2,TRBV6-5,.,13,CASSYAKGYGYTF,TGTGCCAGCAGTTACGCCAAGGGCTATGGCTACACCTTC
TRBD2,TRBJ2-7,TRBV27,.,15,CASSFLAGPSYEQYF,TGTGCCAGCAGTTTTCTAGCGGGGCCCTCCTACGAGCAGTACTTC
TRBD2,TRBJ2-5,TRBV9,.,20,CASSHEPGLAGARSLETQYF,TGTGCCAGCAGCCATGAACCGGGACTAGCGGGAGCCCGCTCCCTAGAGACCCAGTACTTC
.,TRBJ2-3,TRBV10-3,.,11,CAIRETDTQYF,TGTGCCATCAGGGAGACAGATACGCAGTATTTT
.,TRBJ1-5,TRBV19,.,12,CASIGAAQPQHF,TGTGCCAGTATTGGGGCGGCCCAGCCCCAGCATTTT
TRBD1,TRBJ1-4,TRBV30,.,18,CAWSQGQGGTATNEKLFF,TGTGCCTGGAGTCAAGGACAGGGGGGAACTGCAACTAATGAAAAACTGTTTTTT
.,TRBJ2-2,TRBV7-9,.,13,CASSLQGSGELFF,TGTGCCAGCAGCTTACAAGGATCCGGGGAGCTGTTTTTT
.,TRBJ2-7,TRBV7-8,.,14,CASSPTEGPFEQYF,TGTGCCAGCAGCCCGACCGAAGGACCTTTCGAGCAGTACTTC
.,TRBJ2-7,TRBV19,.,10,CASKEYEQYF,TGTGCCAGTAAGGAGTACGAGCAGTACTTC